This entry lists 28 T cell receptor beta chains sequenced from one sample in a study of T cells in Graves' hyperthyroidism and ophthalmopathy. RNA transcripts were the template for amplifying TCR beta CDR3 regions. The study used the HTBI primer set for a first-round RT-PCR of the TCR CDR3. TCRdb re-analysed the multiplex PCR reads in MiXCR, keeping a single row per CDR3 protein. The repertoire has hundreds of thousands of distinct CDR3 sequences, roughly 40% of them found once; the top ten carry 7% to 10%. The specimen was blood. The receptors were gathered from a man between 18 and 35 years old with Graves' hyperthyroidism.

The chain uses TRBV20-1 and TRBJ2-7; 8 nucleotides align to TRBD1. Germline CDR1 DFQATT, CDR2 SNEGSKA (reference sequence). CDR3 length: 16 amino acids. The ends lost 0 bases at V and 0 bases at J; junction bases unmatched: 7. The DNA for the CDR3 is TGCAGTGCTAGAGACCCTGGGACAGGAGACTCCTACGAGCAGTACTTC. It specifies CSARDPGTGDSYEQYF.

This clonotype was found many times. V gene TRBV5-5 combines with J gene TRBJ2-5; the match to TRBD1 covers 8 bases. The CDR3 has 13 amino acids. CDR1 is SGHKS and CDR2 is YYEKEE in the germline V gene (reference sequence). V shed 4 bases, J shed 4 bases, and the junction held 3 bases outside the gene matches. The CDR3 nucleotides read TGTGCCAGCAGCCGGACAGGGCGAGAGACCCAGTACTTC. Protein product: CASSRTGRETQYF.

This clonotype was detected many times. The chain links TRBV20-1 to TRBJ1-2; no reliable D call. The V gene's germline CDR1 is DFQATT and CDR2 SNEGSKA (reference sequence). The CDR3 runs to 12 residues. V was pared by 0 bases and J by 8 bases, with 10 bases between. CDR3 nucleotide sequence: TGCAGTGCTAGAGATCGTGTCGGGGGCTACACCTTC. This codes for CSARDRVGGYTF.

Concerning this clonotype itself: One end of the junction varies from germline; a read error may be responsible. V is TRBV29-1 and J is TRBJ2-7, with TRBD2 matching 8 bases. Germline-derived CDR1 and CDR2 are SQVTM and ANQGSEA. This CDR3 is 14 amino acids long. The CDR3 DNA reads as TGCAGCGTTTCAGAGACTAGCGTCTCCTACGGGCAGTACTTC. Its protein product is CSVSETSVSYGQYF.

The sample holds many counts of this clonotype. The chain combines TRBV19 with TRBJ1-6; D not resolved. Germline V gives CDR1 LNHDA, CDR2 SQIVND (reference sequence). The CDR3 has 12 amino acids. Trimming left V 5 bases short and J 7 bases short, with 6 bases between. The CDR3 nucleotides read TGTGCCAGTAGTCTGTTAAATTCACCCCTCCACTTT. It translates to CASSLLNSPLHF.

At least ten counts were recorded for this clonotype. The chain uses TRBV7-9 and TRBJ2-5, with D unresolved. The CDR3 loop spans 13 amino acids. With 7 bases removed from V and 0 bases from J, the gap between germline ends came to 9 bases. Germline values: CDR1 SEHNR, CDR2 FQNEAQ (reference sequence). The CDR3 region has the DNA TGTGCCAGCACCCCGCAGTACCAAGAGACCCAGTACTTC. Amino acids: CASTPQYQETQYF. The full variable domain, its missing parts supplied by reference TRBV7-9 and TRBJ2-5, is DTGVSQNPRHKITKRGQNVTFRCDPISEHNRLYWYRQTLGQGPEFLTYFQNEAQLEKSRLLSDRFSAERPKGSFSTLEIQRTEQGDSAMYLCASTPQYQETQYFGPGTRLLVL.

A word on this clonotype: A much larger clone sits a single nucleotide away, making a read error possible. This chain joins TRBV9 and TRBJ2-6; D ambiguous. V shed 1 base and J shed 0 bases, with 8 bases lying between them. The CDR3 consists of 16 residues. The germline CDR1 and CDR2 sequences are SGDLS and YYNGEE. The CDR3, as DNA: TGTGCCAGCAGCGTACCTACGAGCTCTGGGGCCAACGTCCTGACTTTC. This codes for CASSVPTSSGANVLTF.

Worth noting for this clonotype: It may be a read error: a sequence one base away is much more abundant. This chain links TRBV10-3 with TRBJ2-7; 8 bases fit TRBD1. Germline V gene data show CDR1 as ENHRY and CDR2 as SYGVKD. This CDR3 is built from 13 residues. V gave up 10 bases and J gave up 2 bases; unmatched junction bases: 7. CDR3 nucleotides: TGTGCCACCATGACAGGGGAGCCCTACGAGCAGTACTTC. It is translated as CATMTGEPYEQYF.

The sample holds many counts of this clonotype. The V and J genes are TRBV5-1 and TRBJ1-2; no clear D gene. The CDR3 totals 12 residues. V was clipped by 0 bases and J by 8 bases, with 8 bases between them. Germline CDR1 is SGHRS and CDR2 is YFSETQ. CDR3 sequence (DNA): TGCGCCAGCAGCTTGGACCTCGGGGGCTACACCTTC. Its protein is CASSLDLGGYTF. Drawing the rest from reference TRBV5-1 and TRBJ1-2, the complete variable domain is KAGVTQTPRYLIKTRGQQVTLSCSPISGHRSVSWYQQTPGQGLQFLFEYFSETQRNKGNFPGRFSGRQFSNSRSEMNVSTLELGDSALYLCASSLDLGGYTFGSGTRLTVV.

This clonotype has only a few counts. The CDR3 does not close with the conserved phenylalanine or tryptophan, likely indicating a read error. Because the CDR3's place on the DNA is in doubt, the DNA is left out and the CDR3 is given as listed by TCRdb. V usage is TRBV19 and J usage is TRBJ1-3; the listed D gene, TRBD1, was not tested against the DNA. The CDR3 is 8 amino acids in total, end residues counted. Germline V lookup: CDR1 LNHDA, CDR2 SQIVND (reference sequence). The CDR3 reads CASSPSRG.

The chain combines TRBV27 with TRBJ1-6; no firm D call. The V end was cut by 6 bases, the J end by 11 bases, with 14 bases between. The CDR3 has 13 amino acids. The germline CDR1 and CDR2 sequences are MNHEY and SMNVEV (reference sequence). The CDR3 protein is CASSPYVATPLHF. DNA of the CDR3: TGTGCCAGCAGCCCGTATGTGGCAACACCCCTCCACTTT.

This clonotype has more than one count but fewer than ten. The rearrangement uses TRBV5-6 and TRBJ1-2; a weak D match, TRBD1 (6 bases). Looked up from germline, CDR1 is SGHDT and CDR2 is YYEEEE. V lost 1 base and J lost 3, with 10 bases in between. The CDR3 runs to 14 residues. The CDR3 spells CASSLYRAHYGYTF. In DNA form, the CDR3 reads TGTGCCAGCAGCTTGTACAGGGCGCACTATGGCTACACCTTC.

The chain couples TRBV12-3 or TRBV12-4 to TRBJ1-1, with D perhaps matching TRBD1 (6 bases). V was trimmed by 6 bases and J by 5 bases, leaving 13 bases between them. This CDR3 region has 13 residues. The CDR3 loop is CASRDQGTTEAFF. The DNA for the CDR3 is TGTGCCAGCAGGGATCAGGGGACGACTGAAGCTTTCTTT.

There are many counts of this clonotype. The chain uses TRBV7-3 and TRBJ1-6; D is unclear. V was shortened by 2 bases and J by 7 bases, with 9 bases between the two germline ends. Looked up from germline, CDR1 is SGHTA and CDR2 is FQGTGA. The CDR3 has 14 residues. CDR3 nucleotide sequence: TGTGCCAGCAGCTTAGGTTTCGCCAATTCACCCCTCCACTTT. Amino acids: CASSLGFANSPLHF. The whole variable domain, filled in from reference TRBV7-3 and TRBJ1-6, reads GAGVSQTPSNKVTEKGKYVELRCDPISGHTALYWYRQSLGQGPEFLIYFQGTGAADDSGLPNDRFFAVRPEGSVSTLKIQRTERGDSAVYLCASSLGFANSPLHFGNGTRLTVT.

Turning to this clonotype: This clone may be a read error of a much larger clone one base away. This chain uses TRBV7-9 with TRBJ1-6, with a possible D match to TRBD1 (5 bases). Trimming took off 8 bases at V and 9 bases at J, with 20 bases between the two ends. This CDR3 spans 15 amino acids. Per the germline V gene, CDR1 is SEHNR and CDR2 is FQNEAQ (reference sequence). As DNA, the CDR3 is TGTGCCAGCGGCCTAGGGACCTCCGCCAGTTCACCCCTCCACTTT. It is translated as CASGLGTSASSPLHF.

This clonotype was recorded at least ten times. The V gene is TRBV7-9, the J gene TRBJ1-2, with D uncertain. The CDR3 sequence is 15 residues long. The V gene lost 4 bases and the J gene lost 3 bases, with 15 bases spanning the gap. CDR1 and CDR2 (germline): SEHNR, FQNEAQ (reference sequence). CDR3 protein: CASSYSRPSDYGYTF. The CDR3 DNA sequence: TGTGCCAGCAGCTATAGCAGACCCTCTGACTATGGCTACACCTTC.

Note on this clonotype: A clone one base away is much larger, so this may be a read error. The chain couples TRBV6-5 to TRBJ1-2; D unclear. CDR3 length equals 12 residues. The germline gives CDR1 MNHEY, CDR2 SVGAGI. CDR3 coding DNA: TGTGCCATCAGTTCACCTCCCTATGGCTACACCTTC. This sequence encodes CAISSPPYGYTF.

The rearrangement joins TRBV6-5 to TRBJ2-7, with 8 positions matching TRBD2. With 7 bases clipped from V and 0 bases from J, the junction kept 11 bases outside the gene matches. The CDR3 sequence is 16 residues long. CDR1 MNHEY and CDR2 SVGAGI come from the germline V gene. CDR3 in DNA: TGTGCCAGCATCCCCTCGGGAGGGGGGAGCTCCTACGAGCAGTACTTC. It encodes CASIPSGGGSSYEQYF.

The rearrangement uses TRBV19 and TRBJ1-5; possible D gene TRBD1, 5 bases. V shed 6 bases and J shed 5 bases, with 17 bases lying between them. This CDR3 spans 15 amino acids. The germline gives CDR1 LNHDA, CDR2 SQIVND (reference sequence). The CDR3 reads CASSWTWGIDQPQHF. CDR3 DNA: TGTGCCAGTAGCTGGACGTGGGGGATAGATCAGCCCCAGCATTTT.

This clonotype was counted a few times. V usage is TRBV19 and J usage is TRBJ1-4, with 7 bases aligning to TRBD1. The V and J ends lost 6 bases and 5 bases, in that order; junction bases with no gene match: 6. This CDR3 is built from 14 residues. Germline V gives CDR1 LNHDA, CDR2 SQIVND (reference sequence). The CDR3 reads CASRTGTANEKLFF. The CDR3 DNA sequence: TGTGCCAGTAGAACCGGGACAGCGAATGAAAAACTGTTTTTT.

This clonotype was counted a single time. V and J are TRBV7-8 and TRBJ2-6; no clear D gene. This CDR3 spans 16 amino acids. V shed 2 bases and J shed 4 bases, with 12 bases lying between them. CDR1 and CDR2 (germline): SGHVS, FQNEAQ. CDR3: CASSLHPGVGANVLTF. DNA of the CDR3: TGTGCCAGCAGCTTACATCCGGGCGTGGGGGCCAACGTCCTGACTTTC. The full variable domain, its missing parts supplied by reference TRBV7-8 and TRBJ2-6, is GAGVSQSPRYKVAKRGQDVALRCDPISGHVSLFWYQQALGQGPEFLTYFQNEAQLDKSGLPSDRFFAERPEGSVSTLKIQRTQQEDSAVYLCASSLHPGVGANVLTFGAGSRLTVL.

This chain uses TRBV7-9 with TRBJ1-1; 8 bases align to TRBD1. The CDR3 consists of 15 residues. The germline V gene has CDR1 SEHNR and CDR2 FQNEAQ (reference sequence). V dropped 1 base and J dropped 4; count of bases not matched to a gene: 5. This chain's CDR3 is CASSLGDRGFTEAFF. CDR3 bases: TGTGCCAGCAGCTTAGGAGACAGGGGATTCACTGAAGCTTTCTTT. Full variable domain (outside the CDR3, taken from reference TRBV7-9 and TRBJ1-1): DTGVSQNPRHKITKRGQNVTFRCDPISEHNRLYWYRQTLGQGPEFLTYFQNEAQLEKSRLLSDRFSAERPKGSFSTLEIQRTEQGDSAMYLCASSLGDRGFTEAFFGQGTRLTVV.

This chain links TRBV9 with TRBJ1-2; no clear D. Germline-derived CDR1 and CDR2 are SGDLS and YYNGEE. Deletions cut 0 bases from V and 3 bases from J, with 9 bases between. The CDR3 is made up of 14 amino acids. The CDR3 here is CASSVDSAHYGYTF. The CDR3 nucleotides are TGTGCCAGCAGCGTAGATAGCGCCCACTATGGCTACACCTTC. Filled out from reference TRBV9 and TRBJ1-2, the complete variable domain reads DSGVTQTPKHLITATGQRVTLRCSPRSGDLSVYWYQQSLDQGLQFLIQYYNGEERAKGNILERFSAQQFPDLHSELNLSSLELGDSALYFCASSVDSAHYGYTFGSGTRLTVV.

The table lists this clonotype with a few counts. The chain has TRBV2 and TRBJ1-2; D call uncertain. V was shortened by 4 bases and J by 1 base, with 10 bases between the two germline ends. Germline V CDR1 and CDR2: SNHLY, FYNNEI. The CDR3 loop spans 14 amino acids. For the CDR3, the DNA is TGTGCCAGCAGTGCTACGGGCCATAACTATGGCTACACCTTC. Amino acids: CASSATGHNYGYTF.

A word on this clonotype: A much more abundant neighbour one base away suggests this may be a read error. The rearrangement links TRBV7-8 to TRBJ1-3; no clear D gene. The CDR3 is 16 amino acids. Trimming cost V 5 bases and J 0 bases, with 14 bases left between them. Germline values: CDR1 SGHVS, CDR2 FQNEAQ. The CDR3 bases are TGTGCCAGCAGCCCGGGCCTACACTTCTCTGGAAACACCATATATTTT. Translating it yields CASSPGLHFSGNTIYF. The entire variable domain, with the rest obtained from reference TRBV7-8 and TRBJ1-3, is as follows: GAGVSQSPRYKVAKRGQDVALRCDPISGHVSLFWYQQALGQGPEFLTYFQNEAQLDKSGLPSDRFFAERPEGSVSTLKIQRTQQEDSAVYLCASSPGLHFSGNTIYFGEGSWLTVV.

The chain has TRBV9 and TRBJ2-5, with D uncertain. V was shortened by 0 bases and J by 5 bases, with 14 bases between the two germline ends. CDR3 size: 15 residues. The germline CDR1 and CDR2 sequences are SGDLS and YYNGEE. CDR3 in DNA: TGTGCCAGCAGCGTAGGGGCCGCCTCGTGGGAGACCCAGTACTTC. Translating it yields CASSVGAASWETQYF.

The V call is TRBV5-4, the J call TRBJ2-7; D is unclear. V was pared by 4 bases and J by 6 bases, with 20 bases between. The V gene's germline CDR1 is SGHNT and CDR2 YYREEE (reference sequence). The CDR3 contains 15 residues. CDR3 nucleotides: TGTGCCAGCAGCACTTCTAGTGGGAATACCCTCGAGCAGTACTTC. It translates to CASSTSSGNTLEQYF.

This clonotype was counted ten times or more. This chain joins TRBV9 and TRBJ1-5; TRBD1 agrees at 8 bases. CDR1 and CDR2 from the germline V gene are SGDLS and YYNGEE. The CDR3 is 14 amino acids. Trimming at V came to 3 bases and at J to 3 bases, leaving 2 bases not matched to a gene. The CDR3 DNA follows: TGTGCCAGCAGCGCGGGACAGGACAATCAGCCCCAGCATTTT. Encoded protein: CASSAGQDNQPQHF.